This entry lists 20 T cell receptor beta chains sequenced from one sample in a study of OX40 agonist ivuxolimab in advanced cancers. Profiled with immunoSEQ multiplex PCR; TCRdb holds only in-frame clones, not every one. The sample gives tens of thousands of clones, 86% of which show up once; approximately 1.9% is in the top ten. The material sequenced was CD4+ or CD8+ T cells sorted from blood, taken in a trial of the OX40 agonist ivuxolimab. The receptors here all came from an adult with an advanced solid tumor such as melanoma, head and neck, liver or kidney cancer.

V gene TRBV7-6 combines with J gene TRBJ2-5; 8 bases align to TRBD1. CDR1 and CDR2 from the germline V gene are SGHVS and FNYEAQ. V lost 7 bases, J lost 4 bases, and 8 bases stayed unmatched. The CDR3 is 14 residues long. The CDR3 bases are TGTGCCAGCACCTTGACAGGGGCGATAGAGACCCAGTACTTC. Amino acid sequence: CASTLTGAIETQYF.

V is TRBV9 and J is TRBJ2-1, with D possibly TRBD1 on 5 matching bases. The CDR3 loop spans 15 amino acids. V gave up 0 bases and J gave up 2 bases, with 9 bases separating them. The V gene's germline CDR1 is SGDLS and CDR2 YYNGEE. CDR3 coding DNA: TGTGCCAGCAGCGTAGGGGGCGATCCCTACAATGAGCAGTTCTTC. Translating gives CASSVGGDPYNEQFF.

The chain uses TRBV5-5 and TRBJ2-7; TRBD2 matches at 11 bases. V gave up 5 bases and J gave up 4 bases; unmatched junction bases: 8. Germline V gene sequence: CDR1 SGHKS, CDR2 YYEKEE (reference sequence). CDR3 length: 15 residues. The CDR3 DNA sequence: TGTGCCAGCAGTCCTACTAGCGGGAGTTGGTACGAGCAGTACTTC. Encoded protein: CASSPTSGSWYEQYF.

The chain couples TRBV28 to TRBJ2-5, with D tentatively TRBD1 (6 bases). The CDR3 consists of 11 residues. Trimming stripped 7 bases from V and 9 bases from J, with 12 bases between. Germline V lookup: CDR1 MDHEN, CDR2 SYDVKM. The CDR3 bases are TGTGCCAGCACCTTCAGGGGACCCCAGTACTTC. It specifies CASTFRGPQYF.

In this sample, this clone turned up a few times. The CDR3 region has the DNA TGTGCCTGGAGTGTAGGGACAGGGAGTTCACCCCTCCACTTT. Amino acid sequence: CAWSVGTGSSPLHF. V and J are TRBV30 and TRBJ1-6; 9 bases fit TRBD1. The junction had 3 bases not matched to a gene; V was cut back by 0 bases and J by 9 bases. Germline V gene sequence: CDR1 GTSNPN, CDR2 SVGIG (reference sequence). The CDR3 runs 14 residues. Together with reference TRBV30 and TRBJ1-6, the CDR3 gives the full variable domain: SQTIHQWPATLVQPVGSPLSLECTVEGTSNPNLYWYRQAAGRGLQLLFYSVGIGQISSEVPQNLSASRPQDRQFILSSKKLLLSDSGFYLCAWSVGTGSSPLHFGNGTRLTVT.

This rearrangement joins TRBV6-6 to TRBJ1-3, with D perhaps TRBD1 (5 bases). The V end was cut by 5 bases, the J end by 9 bases, with 8 bases between. This CDR3 is built from 11 residues. Germline-derived CDR1 and CDR2 are MNHNY and SVGAGI (reference sequence). The CDR3 DNA follows: TGTGCCAGCAGTCACGGGGGCACCATATATTTT. Protein: CASSHGGTIYF.

The chain joins TRBV6-5 to TRBJ2-4; no firm D call. Trimming stripped 10 bases from V and 7 bases from J, with 17 bases between. The germline gives CDR1 MNHEY, CDR2 SVGAGI. The CDR3 sequence is 13 residues long. CDR3 DNA sequence: TGTGCCACCCTGGGGATCGGTCGGAACATTCAGTACTTC. Translation gives CATLGIGRNIQYF.

The genes are TRBV18 and TRBJ2-5; D unclear. The germline V and J ends were trimmed by 5 bases and 2 bases, with 9 bases remaining between them. The CDR3 is 13 amino acids. Per germline, CDR1 KGHSH and CDR2 LQKENI. Here the CDR3 DNA reads TGTGCCAGCTCAGCCCGAAGACAAGAGACCCAGTACTTC. Residues: CASSARRQETQYF.

This chain joins TRBV5-3 and TRBJ2-7; weak D call: TRBD1 (6 bases). TRBV5-3 belongs to the ORF category, with a function that is uncertain. The CDR3 loop spans 13 amino acids. V was trimmed by 3 bases and J by 2 bases, leaving 9 bases between them. CDR3 amino acids: CARSSDRPYEQYF. The CDR3 DNA reads TGTGCCAGAAGCTCGGACAGACCCTACGAGCAGTACTTC.

V gene TRBV4-3 combines with J gene TRBJ1-2; TRBD1 matches 8 bases. CDR1 and CDR2 (germline): LGHNA, YSLEER. The CDR3 sequence is 14 residues long. After removal of 1 base from V and 10 bases from J, the junction contained 8 bases not matched to a gene. The CDR3 DNA follows: TGCGCCAGCAGCCAAGGGACAGGGATAAGTGTCTACACCTTC. Translated: CASSQGTGISVYTF.

The V gene is TRBV14, the J gene TRBJ1-1; no definite D call. The length of the CDR3 is 13 residues. CDR1 is SGHDN, CDR2 FVKESK, per germline. Trimming took off 5 bases at V and 2 bases at J, with 9 bases between the two ends. DNA for the CDR3: TGTGCCAGCAGCTTTTCAGGAAACACTGAAGCTTTCTTT. Translated: CASSFSGNTEAFF.

The V and J genes are TRBV4-2 and TRBJ2-7; tentative D call: TRBD1 (5 bases). The germline V gene encodes CDR1 LGHNA and CDR2 YNFKEQ. This CDR3 region has 16 residues. With 2 bases removed from V and 6 bases from J, the gap between germline ends came to 20 bases. The CDR3 sequence is CASSQLHQGGPGEQYF. DNA for the CDR3: TGTGCCAGCAGCCAACTACATCAGGGTGGCCCTGGCGAGCAGTACTTC.

V gene TRBV19 combines with J gene TRBJ1-1; a possible D gene is TRBD1 (5 bases). Germline values: CDR1 LNHDA, CDR2 SQIVND (reference sequence). The V and J ends lost 7 bases and 0 bases respectively, with 12 bases between them. The CDR3 contains 14 residues. Here the CDR3 reads CASKGPSMNTEAFF. The CDR3, as DNA: TGTGCCAGTAAGGGGCCGTCCATGAACACTGAAGCTTTCTTT.

V is TRBV6-1 and J is TRBJ2-1; a possible D gene is TRBD2 (7 bases). Trimming left V 6 bases short and J 9 bases short, with 21 bases between. CDR1 and CDR2 (germline): MNHNS, SASEGT. The CDR3 consists of 15 residues. In DNA form, the CDR3 reads TGTGCCAGCAGATCGGGGGGCGGGCCCTTGAGTGAGCAGTTCTTC. Protein sequence: CASRSGGGPLSEQFF.

The rearrangement uses TRBV7-8 and TRBJ2-1; the match to TRBD2 covers 8 bases. Germline loops: CDR1 SGHVS, CDR2 FQNEAQ. The V and J ends lost 1 base and 2 bases, in that order; junction bases with no gene match: 10. The CDR3 runs to 18 residues. Here the CDR3 reads CASSLGHLAGRAYNEQFF. In DNA, the CDR3 is TGTGCCAGCAGCTTAGGCCACTTAGCGGGAAGGGCCTACAATGAGCAGTTCTTC.

The gene calls are TRBV4-2 and TRBJ2-6; no clear D gene. V lost 3 bases and J 3 bases, leaving 12 bases between the germline ends. Germline V gene sequence: CDR1 LGHNA, CDR2 YNFKEQ. This CDR3 has 16 amino acids. The CDR3 DNA follows: TGTGCCAGCAGCCAGGTTGGGATTGATGGGGCCAACGTCCTGACTTTC. Encoded protein: CASSQVGIDGANVLTF.

The chain is built from TRBV6-5 and TRBJ2-3; 7 positions match TRBD2. Trimming cost V 4 bases and J 2 bases; bases outside gene matches: 3. Germline values: CDR1 MNHEY, CDR2 SVGAGI. The CDR3 consists of 14 residues. The CDR3 sequence is CASSLRLATDTQYF. Here the CDR3 DNA reads TGTGCCAGCAGTTTAAGACTAGCCACAGATACGCAGTATTTT.

V is TRBV7-2 and J is TRBJ1-2, with TRBD1 matching over 12 bases. The CDR3 runs to 15 residues. The V gene end was trimmed by 3 bases and the J gene end by 7 bases; junction bases not matched to a gene: 6. The V gene's germline CDR1 is SGHTA and CDR2 FQGNSA. The CDR3 bases are TGTGCCAGCAGCTTTACTGGGGACAGGGGGCTTGGCTACACCTTC. Its translation: CASSFTGDRGLGYTF. Full variable domain (outside the CDR3, taken from reference TRBV7-2 and TRBJ1-2): GAGVSQSPSNKVTEKGKDVELRCDPISGHTALYWYRQSLGQGLEFLIYFQGNSAPDKSGLPSDRFSAERTGGSVSTLTIQRTQQEDSAVYLCASSFTGDRGLGYTFGSGTRLTVV.

The gene calls are TRBV11-1 and TRBJ1-1; no definite D call. Germline loops: CDR1 SGHAT, CDR2 FQDESV (reference sequence). V lost 5 bases and J 7 bases, leaving 14 bases between the germline ends. The CDR3 runs 13 residues. The CDR3 DNA sequence: TGTGCCAGCAGCCGGGCGAGTGATGGTGAAGCTTTCTTT. As protein: CASSRASDGEAFF.

V and J are TRBV7-9 and TRBJ1-1; a possible D gene is TRBD1 (5 bases). Germline assignment: CDR1 SEHNR and CDR2 FQNEAQ (reference sequence). With 4 bases removed from V and 4 bases from J, the gap between germline ends came to 19 bases. CDR3 length equals 16 residues. The CDR3 nucleotides are TGTGCCAGCAGCTCCCCCCTGGGAGGGGCGCGCACTGAAGCTTTCTTT. Translated, it gives CASSSPLGGARTEAFF. Full variable domain (outside the CDR3, taken from reference TRBV7-9 and TRBJ1-1): DTGVSQNPRHKITKRGQNVTFRCDPISEHNRLYWYRQTLGQGPEFLTYFQNEAQLEKSRLLSDRFSAERPKGSFSTLEIQRTEQGDSAMYLCASSSPLGGARTEAFFGQGTRLTVV.